These 18 T cell receptor beta chains were all obtained from the same sample, sequenced in a study of shared clonotypes between healthy human individuals. Only in-frame clones appear in the TCRdb table, and some are missing; sequencing was by immunoSEQ multiplex PCR. The sample yields nearly 1,000,000 clones, over 75% seen once. Sequenced material: memory CD4+ T cells sorted from blood. The subset was: CD45RA-negative fraction. Receptors originate from a man aged 18 to 30 in good health.

As concerns this clone: A far larger clone is a single base away, which makes a read error likely. The chain recombines TRBV29-1 with TRBJ2-1; possible D gene TRBD2, 5 bases. V gave up 5 bases and J gave up 3 bases, with 14 bases separating them. Germline V gives CDR1 SQVTM, CDR2 ANQGSEA. The CDR3 has 14 residues. As DNA, the CDR3 is TGCAGCGTTCGGGAAGGGAGCGACTACAATGAGCAGTTCTTC. It is translated as CSVREGSDYNEQFF.

This clone was detected only once. This chain uses TRBV11-2 with TRBJ2-3; 8 bases map to TRBD2. The junction had 8 bases not matched to a gene; V was cut back by 1 base and J by 2 bases. The germline gives CDR1 SGHAT, CDR2 FQNNGV. The CDR3 has 17 residues. The CDR3: CASSLVGSGGPTDTQYF. The CDR3 nucleotides read TGTGCCAGCAGCTTAGTAGGGTCGGGGGGGCCCACAGATACGCAGTATTTT.

The chain couples TRBV28 to TRBJ1-1; D not certain. Germline CDR1 is MDHEN and CDR2 is SYDVKM. V gave up 5 bases and J gave up 1 base, with 8 bases separating them. The CDR3 runs 13 residues. The CDR3 DNA reads TGTGCCAGCAGTCCACACAAGAACACTGAAGCTTTCTTT. Translating it yields CASSPHKNTEAFF.

This CDR3 is CASSRGQGYTDTQYF. The CDR3 nucleotides read TGCGCCAGCAGTAGAGGACAGGGGTACACAGATACGCAGTATTTT. This sequence joins TRBV5-1 and TRBJ2-3, with 9 bases aligning to TRBD1. Unmatched junction bases numbered 6, after V lost 5 bases and J lost 2 bases. The CDR3 extends over 15 amino acids. From germline, CDR1 is SGHRS and CDR2 YFSETQ.

The chain uses TRBV2 and TRBJ1-3; D gene uncertain. Trimming removed 3 bases at V and 2 bases at J, with 8 bases between. CDR1 and CDR2 from the germline V gene are SNHLY and FYNNEI. The CDR3 is 14 amino acids. This CDR3 reads CASSDWVPGNTIYF. In DNA form, the CDR3 reads TGTGCCAGCAGTGACTGGGTACCTGGAAACACCATATATTTT.

Of note for this clone: A far bigger clonotype differs at one base, so this is likely a read error. Other nucleotide sequences from this sample produce the same CDR3. The CDR3 reads CAWSDRNTIYF. For the CDR3, the DNA is TGTGCCTGGTCAGACCGAAACACCATATATTTT. The chain is built from TRBV30 and TRBJ1-3; D gene uncertain. Germline assignment: CDR1 GTSNPN and CDR2 SVGIG (reference sequence). The CDR3 length is 11 residues. V was cut by 5 bases and J by 5 bases, with 7 bases left in between.

This sequence joins TRBV7-9 and TRBJ2-3; 9 bases fit TRBD2. The trim removed 3 bases at V and 5 bases at J, leaving 12 bases unmatched. CDR1 is SEHNR and CDR2 is FQNEAQ in the germline V gene (reference sequence). The CDR3 is 17 amino acids. The CDR3 DNA sequence: TGTGCCAGCAGCTTCTTAGCCGGGACTAGCACAGGAGATACGCAGTATTTT. It encodes CASSFLAGTSTGDTQYF.

In the case of this clone: Other DNA variants within this sample encode the same CDR3. The chain recombines TRBV10-1 with TRBJ1-5; D ambiguous. Trimming cost V 4 bases and J 5 bases, with 12 bases left between them. Per germline, CDR1 WNHNN and CDR2 SYGVQD (reference sequence). CDR3 length equals 14 residues. The CDR3 is CASSVGRPDQPQHF. Here the CDR3 DNA reads TGCGCCAGCAGTGTGGGGAGGCCGGATCAGCCCCAGCATTTT.

The V call is TRBV5-1, the J call TRBJ2-2; tentative D call: TRBD2 (5 bases). V gave up 0 bases and J gave up 4 bases, with 13 bases separating them. The V gene's germline CDR1 is SGHRS and CDR2 YFSETQ. The CDR3 sequence is 16 residues long. CDR3 sequence: CASSLVTGGGTGELFF. The CDR3 DNA follows: TGCGCCAGCAGCTTGGTTACCGGAGGAGGCACCGGGGAGCTGTTTTTT.

This clone has only one observation. V usage is TRBV11-3 and J usage is TRBJ2-3; no reliable D call. This CDR3 is built from 15 residues. V was cut by 7 bases and J by 0 bases, with 14 bases left in between. Germline V gives CDR1 SGHNT, CDR2 YENEEA. This CDR3 reads CASNLLAKSTDTQYF. CDR3 in DNA: TGTGCCAGCAACCTACTGGCGAAAAGCACAGATACGCAGTATTTT.

V gene TRBV10-3 combines with J gene TRBJ1-1; D not certain. Germline V gene data show CDR1 as ENHRY and CDR2 as SYGVKD. The CDR3 loop spans 14 amino acids. V gave up 7 bases and J gave up 1 base, with 13 bases separating them. Here the CDR3 DNA reads TGTGCCATCACTCTGGACCGAGGGAACACTGAAGCTTTCTTT. Translated: CAITLDRGNTEAFF.

V gene TRBV5-1 combines with J gene TRBJ2-7, with TRBD2 identical over 7 bases. The V and J ends lost 0 bases and 3 bases, in that order; junction bases with no gene match: 6. The CDR3 is 15 residues long. Germline V gene sequence: CDR1 SGHRS, CDR2 YFSETQ. CDR3 sequence: CASSLDGEGHYEQYF. CDR3 nucleotide sequence: TGCGCCAGCAGCTTGGACGGGGAGGGGCACTACGAGCAGTACTTC.

The chain links TRBV7-6 to TRBJ1-2; 7 bases fit TRBD1. V lost 5 bases, J lost 6 bases, and 6 bases stayed unmatched. The CDR3 spans 13 residues. The germline CDR1 and CDR2 sequences are SGHVS and FNYEAQ. The DNA of the CDR3 is TGTGCCAGCAGCCTAGGACAGGTGGATGGCTACACCTTC. This encodes CASSLGQVDGYTF. The whole variable domain, remainder taken from reference TRBV7-6 and TRBJ1-2, is GAGVSQSPRYKVTKRGQDVALRCDPISGHVSLYWYRQALGQGPEFLTYFNYEAQQDKSGLPNDRFSAERPEGSISTLTIQRTEQRDSAMYRCASSLGQVDGYTFGSGTRLTVV.

Note on this clone: The same CDR3 also results from other DNA sequences found in this sample. The genes are TRBV25-1 and TRBJ1-6; weak D call: TRBD1 (5 bases). The CDR3 loop spans 13 amino acids. The germline CDR1 and CDR2 sequences are MGHDK and SYGVNS. V gave up 0 bases and J gave up 15 bases, with 12 bases separating them. CDR3 in DNA: TGTGCCAGCAGTGAATATGCAGGGTATCACCTCCACTTT. This encodes CASSEYAGYHLHF. The full variable domain, rest sourced from reference TRBV25-1 and TRBJ1-6, is EADIYQTPRYLVIGTGKKITLECSQTMGHDKMYWYQQDPGMELHLIHYSYGVNSTEKGDLSSESTVSRIRTEHFPLTLESARPSHTSQYLCASSEYAGYHLHFGNGTRLTVT.

The V call is TRBV6-1, the J call TRBJ1-5; 9 nucleotides align to TRBD1. The CDR3 is made up of 17 amino acids. With 6 bases clipped from V and 0 bases from J, the junction kept 9 bases outside the gene matches. Germline lookup yields CDR1 MNHNS and CDR2 SASEGT. CDR3 region: CASREQGAIYSNQPQHF. CDR3 DNA sequence: TGTGCCAGCAGGGAACAGGGGGCAATTTATAGCAATCAGCCCCAGCATTTT.

This sequence joins TRBV7-2 and TRBJ2-3, with 11 positions matching TRBD2. V trimming: 0 bases; J trimming: 3 bases; junction bases outside the gene matches: 5. This CDR3 is built from 17 residues. Germline assignment: CDR1 SGHTA and CDR2 FQGNSA. CDR3 bases: TGTGCCAGCAGCTTAGCGGGGGCTAGCGGGAGGACAGATACGCAGTATTTT. As protein: CASSLAGASGRTDTQYF.

The chain employs TRBV11-3 and TRBJ2-5; the D gene is possibly TRBD2 (5 bases). The CDR3 covers 13 residues. Per the germline V gene, CDR1 is SGHNT and CDR2 is YENEEA. Trimming shortened V by 5 bases and J by 5 bases, and 12 bases separated the two germline ends. This CDR3 is CASSPGSGETQYF. In DNA form, the CDR3 reads TGTGCCAGCAGCCCCGGATCGGGGGAGACCCAGTACTTC.

A few counts support this clone. This sequence joins TRBV5-5 and TRBJ1-5; D perhaps matches TRBD1 (5 bases). The germline gives CDR1 SGHKS, CDR2 YYEKEE (reference sequence). The V end lost 0 bases, the J end lost 3 bases, and 13 bases lay between the germline ends. The CDR3 covers 16 residues. As DNA, the CDR3 is TGTGCCAGCAGCTTGGTTGGTGGGGCTGTCAATCAGCCCCAGCATTTT. This translates into CASSLVGGAVNQPQHF.